The present T cell receptor beta chain was sequenced within a study of blood T cell repertoires in COVID-19. The CDR3 totals 13 residues. The V gene lost 7 bases and the J gene lost 5 bases, with 9 bases spanning the gap. Germline V CDR1 and CDR2: WNHNN, SYGVQD (reference sequence). Only in-frame clones appear in the TCRdb table, and some are missing; sequencing was by immunoSEQ multiplex PCR. The sample lists fewer than 300,000 clones; over 75% were seen once. The TCR was taken from a human donor with COVID-19, enrolled during active disease. The donor label of this sample is uncertain. The chain joins TRBV10-1 to TRBJ1-6; a weak D match, TRBD1 (5 bases). Specimen: peripheral blood. The CDR3 reads CASTAGNNSPLHF. Here the CDR3 DNA reads TGCGCCAGCACTGCAGGGAATAATTCACCCCTCCACTTT.